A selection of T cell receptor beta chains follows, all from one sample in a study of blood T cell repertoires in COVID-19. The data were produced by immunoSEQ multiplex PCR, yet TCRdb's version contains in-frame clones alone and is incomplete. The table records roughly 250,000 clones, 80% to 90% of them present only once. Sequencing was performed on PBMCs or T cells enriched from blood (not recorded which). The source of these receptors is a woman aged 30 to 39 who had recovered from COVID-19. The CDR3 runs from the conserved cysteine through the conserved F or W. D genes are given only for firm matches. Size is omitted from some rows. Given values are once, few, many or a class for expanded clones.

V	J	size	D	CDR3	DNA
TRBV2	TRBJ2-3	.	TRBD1	CASSDGTVTDTQYF	TGTGCCAGCAGTGATGGGACAGTCACAGATACGCAGTATTTT
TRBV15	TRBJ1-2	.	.	CATSRPSNYLPYGYTF	TGTGCCACCAGCAGACCCTCTAACTATTTACCCTATGGCTACACCTTC
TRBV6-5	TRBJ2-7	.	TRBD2	CASSTVAGETYEQYF	TGTGCCAGCAGTACTGTAGCGGGAGAAACCTACGAGCAGTACTTC
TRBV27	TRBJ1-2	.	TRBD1	CASSSPAGGGHGYTF	TGTGCCAGCAGTTCCCCGGCAGGGGGCGGGCATGGCTACACCTTC
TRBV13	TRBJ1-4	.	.	CASSLAGQLWANEKLFF	TGTGCCAGCAGCTTGGCTGGACAACTGTGGGCTAATGAAAAACTGTTTTTT
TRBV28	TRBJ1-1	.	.	CASSLHNRERPEAFF	TGTGCCAGCAGTTTGCATAACAGGGAGAGGCCTGAAGCTTTCTTT
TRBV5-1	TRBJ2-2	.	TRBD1	CASSLEGPGTGSTGELFF	TGCGCCAGCAGCTTGGAGGGGCCCGGGACAGGGAGCACCGGGGAGCTGTTTTTT
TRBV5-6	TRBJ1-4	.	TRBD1	CASSSGQGAEATNEKLFF	TGTGCCAGCAGCTCGGGACAGGGGGCCGAAGCAACTAATGAAAAACTGTTTTTT
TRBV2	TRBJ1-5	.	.	CASSESSGVGNQPQHF	TGTGCCAGCAGTGAATCGTCCGGGGTTGGTAATCAGCCCCAGCATTTT
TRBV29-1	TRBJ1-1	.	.	CSVDNSGTEAFF	TGCAGCGTTGATAACAGCGGCACTGAAGCTTTCTTT
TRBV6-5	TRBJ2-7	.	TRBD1	CASSRGHSYEQYF	TGTGCCAGCTCCAGGGGGCACTCCTACGAGCAGTACTTC
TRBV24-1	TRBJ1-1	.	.	CATSQRGADTEAFF	TGTGCCACCTCCCAACGCGGGGCGGACACTGAAGCTTTCTTT
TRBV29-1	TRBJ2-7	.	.	CSVEREASYEQYF	TGCAGCGTCGAAAGGGAGGCAAGCTACGAGCAGTACTTC
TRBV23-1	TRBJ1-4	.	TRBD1	CASSPLPHRIRQGAEKLFF	TGCGCCAGCAGTCCCTTGCCCCACCGGATCCGACAGGGGGCTGAAAAACTGTTTTTT
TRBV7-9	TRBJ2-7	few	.	CASSLSSGVSYEQYF	TGTGCCAGCAGCTTATCCAGCGGAGTCTCCTACGAGCAGTACTTC
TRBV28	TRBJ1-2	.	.	CASSFRGSYGYTF	TGTGCCAGCAGTTTTAGGGGATCCTATGGCTACACCTTC
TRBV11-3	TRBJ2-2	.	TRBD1	CASSLGQGSTGELFF	TGTGCCAGCAGCTTGGGACAGGGGAGCACCGGGGAGCTGTTTTTT
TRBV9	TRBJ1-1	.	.	CASSFGTGNTEAFF	TGTGCCAGCAGCTTTGGAACAGGGAACACTGAAGCTTTCTTT
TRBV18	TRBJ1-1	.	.	CASSLIGGDNTEAFF	TGTGCCAGCTCACTGATCGGAGGGGACAACACTGAAGCTTTCTTT
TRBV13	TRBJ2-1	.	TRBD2	CASSRAALAGGGNEQFF	TGTGCCAGCAGCCGAGCCGCACTAGCGGGGGGTGGGAATGAGCAGTTCTTC
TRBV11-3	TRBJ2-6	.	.	CASSAGAGANVLTF	TGTGCCAGCAGCGCAGGGGCTGGGGCCAACGTCCTGACTTTC
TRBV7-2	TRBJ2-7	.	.	CASSLGGGAYEQYF	TGTGCCAGCAGCTTAGGAGGGGGGGCCTACGAGCAGTACTTC
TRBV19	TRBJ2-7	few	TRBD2	CASSMSPGGYYEQYF	TGTGCCAGTAGTATGTCTCCGGGAGGATACTACGAGCAGTACTTC
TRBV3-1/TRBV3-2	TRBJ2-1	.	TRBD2	CASSQALLAGGSNEQFF	TGTGCCAGCAGCCAAGCTCTCCTAGCGGGGGGGTCGAATGAGCAGTTCTTC
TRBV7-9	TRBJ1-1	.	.	CASSLGYQEPNTEAFF	TGTGCCAGCAGCTTAGGTTACCAGGAACCGAACACTGAAGCTTTCTTT
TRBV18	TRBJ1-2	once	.	CASSQQLTDYGYTF	TGTGCCAGCTCACAACAGCTGACCGACTATGGCTACACCTTC
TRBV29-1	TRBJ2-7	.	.	CSVHRDNSYEQYF	TGCAGCGTTCACAGGGACAACTCCTACGAGCAGTACTTC
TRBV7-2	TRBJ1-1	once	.	CASSLSTGNTEAFF	TGTGCCAGCAGCCTTTCGACGGGGAACACTGAAGCTTTCTTT
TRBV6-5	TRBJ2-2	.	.	CASSTGFRATGELFF	TGTGCCAGCAGTACAGGGTTTAGGGCGACCGGGGAGCTGTTTTTT
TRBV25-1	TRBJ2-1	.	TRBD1	CASVQGVGEQFF	TGTGCCAGCGTCCAGGGGGTTGGTGAGCAGTTCTTC
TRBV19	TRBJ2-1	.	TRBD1	CASSIVGGTGGEQFF	TGTGCCAGTAGTATAGTAGGCGGGACAGGGGGTGAGCAGTTCTTC
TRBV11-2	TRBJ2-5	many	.	CASSLDNLGTVVRETQYF	TGTGCCAGCAGCTTAGATAACCTAGGGACTGTTGTCCGGGAGACCCAGTACTTC
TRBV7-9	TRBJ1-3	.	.	CASSLGDRGNTIYF	TGTGCCAGCAGCTTAGGAGACAGGGGAAACACCATATATTTT
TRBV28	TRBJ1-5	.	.	CASSLDRSSNQPQHF	TGTGCCAGCAGCTTAGACAGGTCCAGCAATCAGCCCCAGCATTTT
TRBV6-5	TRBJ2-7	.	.	CASGLSGPYEQYF	TGTGCCAGCGGTTTATCAGGGCCCTACGAGCAGTACTTC
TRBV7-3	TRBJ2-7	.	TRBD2	CASSSSSGPYEQYF	TGTGCCAGCAGCTCATCTAGCGGGCCTTACGAGCAGTACTTC
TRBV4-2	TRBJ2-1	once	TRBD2	CASSLPGLAVNEQFF	TGTGCCAGCAGCCTGCCGGGACTAGCGGTCAATGAGCAGTTCTTC